The clone carrying this T cell receptor (beta chain) was seen only a few times. Repertoires were generated with immunoSEQ multiplex PCR, while TCRdb's copy carries only in-frame clones and drops some. The sample contains 70,000 to 90,000 clones, around 85% of which appear only once. The sample is drawn from a study of blood T cell repertoires in COVID-19. Per germline, CDR1 KGHSH and CDR2 LQKENI. The CDR3 extends over 15 amino acids. The germline V and J ends were trimmed by 2 bases and 3 bases, with 13 bases remaining between them. The rearrangement joins TRBV18 to TRBJ1-1; D possibly corresponds to TRBD1 (5 bases). Material for sequencing was peripheral blood. This sequence was found in a man aged 45-60 years with COVID-19, enrolled during active disease. The CDR3 loop reads CASSPSDSLDTEAFF. The CDR3, as DNA: TGTGCCAGCTCACCATCCGACAGCCTAGACACTGAAGCTTTCTTT.